A selection of T cell receptor beta chains follows, all from one sample in a study of Ad26.COV2.S vaccination and SARS-CoV-2 variants. Sequenced by immunoSEQ multiplex PCR; TCRdb stores in-frame clones only, minus some. The sample holds fewer than 500,000 clones, 80% to 90% seen once. The specimen comprised peripheral blood, sampled in a trial of Ad26.COV2.S vaccine versus placebo. The receptor source for this set is a person between 18 and 65 years old who received the Ad26.COV2.S COVID-19 vaccine or a placebo. Both conserved end residues are part of each CDR3. The D gene is left open where the match is weak. Clone size, where shown, is once, few, many, or a class for clones that have expanded.

clone size: .; V gene: TRBV12-5; J gene: TRBJ1-4; D gene: .; CDR3 DNA: TGTGCTAGTGGGACGGCGAAACTGTTTTTT; CDR3 protein: CASGTAKLFF
clone size: .; V gene: TRBV24-1; J gene: TRBJ1-5; D gene: .; CDR3 DNA: TGTGCCACCAGTGACGGGGGGTTTTCCAATCAGCCCCAGCATTTT; CDR3 protein: CATSDGGFSNQPQHF
clone size: .; V gene: TRBV2; J gene: TRBJ1-5; D gene: .; CDR3 DNA: TGTGCCAGCAGTGAACTGGGGGGGGCTGAGCAGCCCCAGCATTTT; CDR3 protein: CASSELGGAEQPQHF
clone size: .; V gene: TRBV28; J gene: TRBJ1-2; D gene: .; CDR3 DNA: TGTGCCAGCACTACAGGGTACTATGGCTACACCTTC; CDR3 protein: CASTTGYYGYTF
clone size: .; V gene: TRBV9; J gene: TRBJ1-1; D gene: .; CDR3 DNA: TGTGCCAGCAGCCGCTCTCAGCTGAACACTGAAGCTTTCTTT; CDR3 protein: CASSRSQLNTEAFF
clone size: .; V gene: TRBV15; J gene: TRBJ1-3; D gene: .; CDR3 DNA: TGTGCCACCAGCCCTCCGATCGGAAACACCATATATTTT; CDR3 protein: CATSPPIGNTIYF
clone size: .; V gene: TRBV4-3; J gene: TRBJ2-3; D gene: .; CDR3 DNA: TGCGCCAGCAGCCAATTTACAGGGTTGGGCGCAGATACGCAGTATTTT; CDR3 protein: CASSQFTGLGADTQYF
clone size: .; V gene: TRBV24-1; J gene: TRBJ1-5; D gene: .; CDR3 DNA: TGTGCCACCAGTGATCAGACAGGAGCCAATCAGCCCCAGCATTTT; CDR3 protein: CATSDQTGANQPQHF
clone size: few; V gene: TRBV4-1; J gene: TRBJ2-5; D gene: TRBD2; CDR3 DNA: TGCGCCAGCAGCCAAGGTGCTAGCGGGGAAGAGACCCAGTACTTC; CDR3 protein: CASSQGASGEETQYF
clone size: .; V gene: TRBV11-2; J gene: TRBJ2-7; D gene: .; CDR3 DNA: TGTGCCAGCAGCCGAGCGGCTTCCTACGAGCAGTACTTC; CDR3 protein: CASSRAASYEQYF
clone size: few; V gene: TRBV25-1; J gene: TRBJ1-6; D gene: .; CDR3 DNA: TGTGCCAGCAGTGAGAGGTACTATAATTCACCCCTCCACTTT; CDR3 protein: CASSERYYNSPLHF
clone size: few; V gene: TRBV11-3; J gene: TRBJ2-1; D gene: TRBD2; CDR3 DNA: TGTGCCAGCAGCTTAATAGCGGGGATTGACAATGAGCAGTTCTTC; CDR3 protein: CASSLIAGIDNEQFF
clone size: .; V gene: TRBV5-4; J gene: TRBJ2-3; D gene: TRBD2; CDR3 DNA: TGTGCCAGCACCCCTTGGGGGGGGTTCACAGATACGCAGTATTTT; CDR3 protein: CASTPWGGFTDTQYF
clone size: .; V gene: TRBV11-3; J gene: TRBJ2-2; D gene: .; CDR3 DNA: TGTGCCAGCAGCTTAGATCAGGGCACCGGGGAGCTGTTTTTT; CDR3 protein: CASSLDQGTGELFF
clone size: .; V gene: TRBV29-1; J gene: TRBJ2-3; D gene: .; CDR3 DNA: TGCAGCGTTGAAGATCGGGGCCAGTCCCCAGATACGCAGTATTTT; CDR3 protein: CSVEDRGQSPDTQYF
clone size: .; V gene: TRBV6-5; J gene: TRBJ1-1; D gene: .; CDR3 DNA: TGTGCCAGCAGTCCAAGGGTGAACACTGAAGCTTTCTTT; CDR3 protein: CASSPRVNTEAFF
clone size: .; V gene: TRBV7-9; J gene: TRBJ2-3; D gene: .; CDR3 DNA: TGTGCCAGCAGCCGCGGGGCGGTGGGCACAGATACGCAGTATTTT; CDR3 protein: CASSRGAVGTDTQYF
clone size: .; V gene: TRBV14; J gene: TRBJ2-1; D gene: .; CDR3 DNA: TGTGCCAGCAGCCAATCTTCAGATGAGCAGTTCTTC; CDR3 protein: CASSQSSDEQFF
clone size: .; V gene: TRBV29-1; J gene: TRBJ2-3; D gene: TRBD1; CDR3 DNA: TGCAGCGTGGGAACAGGGGGCGATACGCAGTATTTT; CDR3 protein: CSVGTGGDTQYF
clone size: .; V gene: TRBV4-3; J gene: TRBJ2-3; D gene: .; CDR3 DNA: TGCGCCAGCAGCCAAGACTGGGGCGCAGATACGCAGTATTTT; CDR3 protein: CASSQDWGADTQYF
clone size: few; V gene: TRBV7-2; J gene: TRBJ1-3; D gene: .; CDR3 DNA: TGTGCCAGCAGCTTGCATGGGGCTGGAAACACCATATATTTT; CDR3 protein: CASSLHGAGNTIYF
clone size: .; V gene: TRBV7-3; J gene: TRBJ2-1; D gene: .; CDR3 DNA: TGTGCCAGCAGCTTGGGTGTCGGGGGTTACAATGAGCAGTTCTTC; CDR3 protein: CASSLGVGGYNEQFF
clone size: .; V gene: TRBV5-1; J gene: TRBJ2-1; D gene: .; CDR3 DNA: TGCGCCAGCAGCACTAGACACGCAAAATCCCAATACAATGAGCAGTTCTTC; CDR3 protein: CASSTRHAKSQYNEQFF
clone size: .; V gene: TRBV4-2; J gene: TRBJ2-2; D gene: .; CDR3 DNA: TGTGCCAGCAGCCAAGAAGCATCTCACCTGAACACCGGGGAGCTGTTTTTT; CDR3 protein: CASSQEASHLNTGELFF
clone size: .; V gene: TRBV7-8; J gene: TRBJ2-1; D gene: TRBD2; CDR3 DNA: TGTGCCAGCACCCGTGCCCGGCTAGCGGACAATGAGCAGTTCTTC; CDR3 protein: CASTRARLADNEQFF
clone size: .; V gene: TRBV28; J gene: TRBJ2-7; D gene: .; CDR3 DNA: TGTGCCAGCAGTTTATCCCCGGCGGTCTACTACGAGCAGTACTTC; CDR3 protein: CASSLSPAVYYEQYF
clone size: .; V gene: TRBV7-2; J gene: TRBJ1-1; D gene: .; CDR3 DNA: TGTGCCAGCAGCTTAGTAGGGGCCCGCATTGAAGCTTTCTTT; CDR3 protein: CASSLVGARIEAFF
clone size: .; V gene: TRBV5-1; J gene: TRBJ2-3; D gene: TRBD1; CDR3 DNA: TGCGCCAGCAGCTTGGCCAGCGACAGGGGGAGGGGGCCAGATACGCAGTATTTT; CDR3 protein: CASSLASDRGRGPDTQYF
clone size: .; V gene: TRBV7-2; J gene: TRBJ2-6; D gene: .; CDR3 DNA: TGTGCCAGCAGCGCAGGGCACTCTGGGGCCAACGTCCTGACTTTC; CDR3 protein: CASSAGHSGANVLTF
clone size: .; V gene: TRBV24-1; J gene: TRBJ2-3; D gene: .; CDR3 DNA: TGTGCCACCAGTGATTCCCCCTCCCTTGTCGGAGTAGATACGCAGTATTTT; CDR3 protein: CATSDSPSLVGVDTQYF
clone size: .; V gene: TRBV24-1; J gene: TRBJ1-5; D gene: .; CDR3 DNA: TGTGCCACCAGTGATTCCCGGACACCCTCCCAGCATTTT; CDR3 protein: CATSDSRTPSQHF
clone size: .; V gene: TRBV18; J gene: TRBJ2-3; D gene: TRBD1; CDR3 DNA: TGTGCCAGCTCAGCAACCACCGGGACAGGGGTATCAGTTACGCAGTATTTT; CDR3 protein: CASSATTGTGVSVTQYF
clone size: .; V gene: TRBV5-1; J gene: TRBJ2-2; D gene: .; CDR3 DNA: TGCGCCAGCAGCTTGGCCCTAGAGAACACCGGGGAGCTGTTTTTT; CDR3 protein: CASSLALENTGELFF